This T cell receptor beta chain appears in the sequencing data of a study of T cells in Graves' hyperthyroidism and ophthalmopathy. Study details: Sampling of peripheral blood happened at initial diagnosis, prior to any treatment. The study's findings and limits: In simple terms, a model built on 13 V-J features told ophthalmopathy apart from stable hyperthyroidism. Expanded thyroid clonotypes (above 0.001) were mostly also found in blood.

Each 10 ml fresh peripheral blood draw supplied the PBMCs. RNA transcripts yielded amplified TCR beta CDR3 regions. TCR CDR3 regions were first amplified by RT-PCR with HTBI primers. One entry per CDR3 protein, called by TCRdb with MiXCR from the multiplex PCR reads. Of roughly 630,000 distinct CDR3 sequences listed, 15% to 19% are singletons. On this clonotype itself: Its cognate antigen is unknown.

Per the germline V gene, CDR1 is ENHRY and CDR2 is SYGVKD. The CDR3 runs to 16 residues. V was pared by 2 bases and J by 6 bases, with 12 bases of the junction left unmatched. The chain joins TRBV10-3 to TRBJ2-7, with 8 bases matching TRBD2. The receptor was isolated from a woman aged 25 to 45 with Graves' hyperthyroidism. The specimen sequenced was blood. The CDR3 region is CAISERGGSGLSEQYF. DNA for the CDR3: TGTGCCATCAGTGAGCGGGGGGGCTCTGGCCTCAGCGAGCAGTACTTC.